This passage covers 8 T cell receptor beta chains from one sample sequenced in a study of shared clonotypes between healthy human individuals. This table comes from immunoSEQ multiplex PCR, and its TCRdb copy is limited to in-frame clones, with some not included. The repertoire consists of millions of clones, with roughly nine tenths occurring once and the leading ten covering over 0.12%. The sample was naive CD4+ T cells sorted from blood. The subset denotes: CD45RA+ positively selected. These receptor sequences come from a man in his late teens or twenties in good health.

J is TRBJ1-6 and V is TRBV27, with no clear D. CDR1 and CDR2 from the germline V gene are MNHEY and SMNVEV (reference sequence). V shed 2 bases and J shed 3 bases, with 8 bases lying between them. CDR3 length equals 15 residues. The CDR3 coding sequence is TGTGCCAGCAGTTTAAGGGCCCACTATAATTCACCCCTCCACTTT. Its protein is CASSLRAHYNSPLHF.

This chain links TRBV7-2 with TRBJ2-1; 7 nucleotides line up with TRBD2. The junction had 12 bases not matched to a gene; V was cut back by 5 bases and J by 5 bases. The CDR3 is made up of 16 amino acids. Germline V CDR1 and CDR2: SGHTA, FQGNSA. CDR3 DNA: TGTGCCAGCAGCCCTAAAACGGGGCGGGGGAACAATGAGCAGTTCTTC. It codes for CASSPKTGRGNNEQFF.

The rearrangement uses TRBV5-5 and TRBJ2-7; TRBD2 is a possible D gene (6 bases). Per germline, CDR1 SGHKS and CDR2 YYEKEE (reference sequence). The V and J ends lost 0 bases and 3 bases respectively, with 13 bases between them. CDR3 size: 15 residues. The CDR3 loop reads CASSLGLAVHYEQYF. CDR3 DNA: TGTGCCAGCAGCTTGGGGTTAGCGGTACACTACGAGCAGTACTTC.

This chain links TRBV9 with TRBJ2-1; TRBD1 aligns across 10 bases. Germline assignment: CDR1 SGDLS and CDR2 YYNGEE. The V gene end was trimmed by 0 bases and the J gene end by 8 bases; junction bases not matched to a gene: 11. The CDR3 is 17 residues long. The CDR3 DNA reads TGTGCCAGCAGCGTAGATCCGCGCGGACAGGGGGTGGATGAGCAGTTCTTC. Its translation: CASSVDPRGQGVDEQFF.

The J gene is TRBJ1-1, the V gene TRBV14, with 8 bases fitting TRBD1. V trimming: 3 bases; J trimming: 5 bases; junction bases outside the gene matches: 17. From germline, CDR1 is SGHDN and CDR2 FVKESK. This CDR3 is 18 amino acids long. The CDR3 bases are TGTGCCAGCAGCCAGCTAACAGGGGGGTGGGAGGCTGTTACTGAAGCTTTCTTT. It translates to CASSQLTGGWEAVTEAFF.

V and J are TRBV30 and TRBJ2-7; 11 nucleotides match TRBD1. The CDR3 is 14 residues long. V was pared by 6 bases and J by 5 bases, with 9 bases of the junction left unmatched. Germline CDR1 is GTSNPN and CDR2 is SVGIG (reference sequence). The CDR3 is CACTRDRGFNEQYF. The CDR3 region has the DNA TGTGCCTGCACCCGGGACAGGGGGTTCAACGAGCAGTACTTC.

This rearrangement joins TRBV27 to TRBJ1-3; D is unresolved. The CDR3 is made up of 15 amino acids. V gave up 6 bases and J gave up 0 bases, with 12 bases separating them. Germline CDR1 is MNHEY and CDR2 is SMNVEV (reference sequence). In DNA form, the CDR3 reads TGTGCCAGCAGGCCGGGCAGATTCTCTGGAAACACCATATATTTT. Encoded protein: CASRPGRFSGNTIYF.

V is TRBV30 and J is TRBJ1-1; 7 bases are a match to TRBD1. V shed 3 bases, J shed 6 bases, and the junction held 13 bases outside the gene matches. Germline CDR1 GTSNPN, CDR2 SVGIG (reference sequence). This CDR3 region has 15 residues. The CDR3 spells CAWRSTEGAGAEAFF. The CDR3 region has the DNA TGTGCCTGGAGGTCAACAGAGGGGGCAGGTGCTGAAGCTTTCTTT. Using reference TRBV30 and TRBJ1-1 for the parts outside the CDR3, the full variable domain is SQTIHQWPATLVQPVGSPLSLECTVEGTSNPNLYWYRQAAGRGLQLLFYSVGIGQISSEVPQNLSASRPQDRQFILSSKKLLLSDSGFYLCAWRSTEGAGAEAFFGQGTRLTVV.